The clone carrying this T cell receptor (beta chain) showed up just a few times. Its target is unknown. Unmatched junction bases numbered 9, after V lost 10 bases and J lost 0 bases. This CDR3 region has 15 residues. Germline V gene data show CDR1 as MNHEY and CDR2 as SMNVEV (reference sequence). Some clones are missing from TCRdb's copy, which holds only in-frame ones; the method was immunoSEQ multiplex PCR. Of about 1.1 million clones detected, 75% to 85% appear once; the ten largest clones hold more than 0.45%. The sample belongs to a study of shared clonotypes between healthy human individuals. Study findings and constraints: A handful of donors had around 5% of their naive CD4 clonotypes in common. Specimens sampled were limited to blood, with tissue repertoires likely differing.

The chain uses TRBV27 and TRBJ2-1, with 7 bases matching TRBD2. Material: memory CD4+ T cells from PBMCs. Specified subset: CD45RA-negative fraction. The clonotype originates from a man between 18 and 35 years old in good health. Some clones in this sample may be carry-over from other donors' samples. CDR3 protein: CATSRESASYNEQFF. The CDR3, as DNA: TGTGCCACCTCGCGGGAGTCAGCCTCCTACAATGAGCAGTTCTTC.